Each of the 18 T cell receptor beta chains below was sequenced from the same sample in a study of blood T cell repertoires in COVID-19. TCRdb keeps only in-frame clones here, not all; method: immunoSEQ multiplex PCR. This sample has 250,000 to 300,000 clones, with roughly nine tenths found just once. Input material: peripheral blood. These receptors originate from a woman in her forties or fifties who had recovered from COVID-19.

This clone was seen a single time. The chain combines TRBV10-2 with TRBJ1-1; unclear D gene. The V gene's germline CDR1 is WSHSY and CDR2 SAAADI. The V end was cut by 7 bases, the J end by 0 bases, with 9 bases between. CDR3 length: 13 amino acids. In nucleotides, the CDR3 is TGCGCCAGCATCGGAGTTATGAACACTGAAGCTTTCTTT. It encodes CASIGVMNTEAFF.

The chain is built from TRBV7-9 and TRBJ1-1; D is ambiguous. The CDR3 sequence is 13 residues long. The V and J ends lost 5 bases and 7 bases respectively, with 14 bases between them. The germline V gene encodes CDR1 SEHNR and CDR2 FQNEAQ (reference sequence). CDR3 residues: CASSAKEAVEAFF. CDR3 sequence (DNA): TGTGCCAGCAGCGCCAAAGAGGCGGTTGAAGCTTTCTTT.

J is TRBJ1-1 and V is TRBV4-2; D gene uncertain. Trimming stripped 1 base from V and 0 bases from J, with 9 bases between. The CDR3 extends over 15 amino acids. Germline loops: CDR1 LGHNA, CDR2 YNFKEQ. As DNA, the CDR3 is TGTGCCAGCAGCCAAGTTCGGGTCCTGAACACTGAAGCTTTCTTT. This translates into CASSQVRVLNTEAFF.

V usage is TRBV2 and J usage is TRBJ2-3, with 7 bases identical to TRBD2. The CDR3 extends over 16 amino acids. Germline V gives CDR1 SNHLY, CDR2 FYNNEI. The J segment lost 1 base and the V segment lost 4 bases, leaving 8 bases of the junction unmatched. The CDR3: CASSGGGSRRTDTQYF. The CDR3 DNA reads as TGTGCCAGCAGTGGGGGCGGGAGCCGCCGCACAGATACGCAGTATTTT.

The chain uses TRBV9 and TRBJ2-7; D perhaps matches TRBD2 (5 bases). This CDR3 comprises 16 residues. Germline CDR1 and CDR2: SGDLS and YYNGEE. V shed 0 bases and J shed 10 bases, with 23 bases lying between them. CDR3 coding DNA: TGTGCCAGCAGCGTAGGGAAAGACGACCCTACTCGGGGACAGTACTTC. This encodes CASSVGKDDPTRGQYF.

The CDR3 sequence: CASSTKITGELFF. CDR3 bases: TGTGCCAGCAGCACAAAAATCACCGGGGAGCTGTTTTTT. This chain connects TRBV6-6 to TRBJ2-2; D gene uncertain. Trimming pared 6 bases from V and 4 bases from J, leaving 9 bases between. In germline, CDR1 is MNHNY, CDR2 SVGAGI (reference sequence). This CDR3 contains 13 residues.

V is TRBV5-1 and J is TRBJ1-6; 7 bases line up with TRBD1. The junction had 4 bases not matched to a gene; V was cut back by 0 bases and J by 10 bases. The V gene's germline CDR1 is SGHRS and CDR2 YFSETQ. CDR3 length: 14 amino acids. The CDR3 DNA reads as TGCGCCAGCAGCTTGGGTGACAGGGTATCACCCCTCCACTTT. Its translation: CASSLGDRVSPLHF.

This sequence joins TRBV19 and TRBJ2-5; D is possibly TRBD2 (6 bases). From germline, CDR1 is LNHDA and CDR2 SQIVND (reference sequence). The ends were cut back, 1 base at V and 5 bases at J, with 14 bases in the middle. The CDR3 length is 15 residues. For the CDR3, the DNA is TGTGCCAGTAGTATAGGCCTCGGGAGAGGGGAGACCCAGTACTTC. This translates into CASSIGLGRGETQYF.

The chain combines TRBV11-2 with TRBJ2-7; 12 bases map to TRBD2. Germline assignment: CDR1 SGHAT and CDR2 FQNNGV. The length of the CDR3 is 17 residues. Trimming took 5 bases from V and 1 from J; bases not matched to a gene: 9. CDR3 protein: CASSQTSGRPRSYEQYF. For the CDR3, the DNA is TGTGCCAGCAGCCAGACTAGCGGGAGACCCCGATCCTACGAGCAGTACTTC.

The CDR3 DNA reads as TGTGCCAGCAGTTTGGGCCTGGGTGGCAATCAGCCCCAGCATTTT. This codes for CASSLGLGGNQPQHF. This rearrangement joins TRBV28 to TRBJ1-5; D gene unclear. CDR1 MDHEN and CDR2 SYDVKM come from the germline V gene. Between the trimmed V and J ends, which lost 3 bases and 2 bases, there was a span of 11 bases. The CDR3 extends over 15 amino acids.

V usage is TRBV19 and J usage is TRBJ1-1; 8 nucleotides match TRBD1. CDR1 is LNHDA, CDR2 SQIVND, per germline (reference sequence). Trimming removed 7 bases from V and 5 bases from J; junction bases left unmatched: 9. This CDR3 is built from 14 residues. CDR3 residues: CASTPGQASTEAFF. CDR3 nucleotides: TGTGCCAGTACCCCGGGACAGGCCTCAACTGAAGCTTTCTTT.

The chain has TRBV6-5 and TRBJ2-7; weak D call: TRBD1 (6 bases). V was pared by 8 bases and J by 3 bases, with 14 bases between. Germline V gene sequence: CDR1 MNHEY, CDR2 SVGAGI. This CDR3 is 13 amino acids long. The CDR3 DNA sequence: TGTGCCAGCGGAGTAGGACAGAGCTACGAGCAGTACTTC. Translating it yields CASGVGQSYEQYF.

The chain is built from TRBV4-1 and TRBJ2-2, with 10 bases that match TRBD2. The V gene's germline CDR1 is MGHRA and CDR2 YSYEKL. The J segment lost 5 bases and the V segment lost 1 base, leaving 7 bases of the junction unmatched. The CDR3 has 17 amino acids. The CDR3 region is CASSQGLAGVRTGELFF. In DNA form, the CDR3 reads TGCGCCAGCAGCCAAGGGCTAGCGGGAGTTAGGACCGGGGAGCTGTTTTTT.

The V gene is TRBV7-3, the J gene TRBJ2-7, with TRBD1 identical over 7 bases. In germline, CDR1 is SGHTA, CDR2 FQGTGA. V dropped 0 bases and J dropped 4; count of bases not matched to a gene: 3. The CDR3 is 14 amino acids. CDR3 loop: CASSLTGGAYEQYF. The CDR3 DNA follows: TGTGCCAGCAGCTTAACAGGGGGCGCATACGAGCAGTACTTC.

This rearrangement joins TRBV9 to TRBJ2-3; 11 nucleotides agree with TRBD2. CDR3 length: 17 residues. Germline loops: CDR1 SGDLS, CDR2 YYNGEE. With 0 bases clipped from V and 2 bases from J, the junction kept 5 bases outside the gene matches. The CDR3 loop reads CASSVEASGGHTDTQYF. The CDR3 coding sequence is TGTGCCAGCAGCGTAGAGGCTAGCGGGGGGCACACAGATACGCAGTATTTT. Complete variable domain (other parts from reference TRBV9 and TRBJ2-3): DSGVTQTPKHLITATGQRVTLRCSPRSGDLSVYWYQQSLDQGLQFLIQYYNGEERAKGNILERFSAQQFPDLHSELNLSSLELGDSALYFCASSVEASGGHTDTQYFGPGTRLTVL.

The chain employs TRBV28 and TRBJ2-7; D unresolved. The CDR3 contains 12 residues. Looked up from germline, CDR1 is MDHEN and CDR2 is SYDVKM. With 6 bases removed from V and 3 bases from J, the gap between germline ends came to 9 bases. CDR3 bases: TGTGCCAGCAGCTACCGCTTCTACGAGCAGTACTTC. This translates into CASSYRFYEQYF.

This chain joins TRBV4-2 and TRBJ2-5, with 9 bases fitting TRBD1. Germline CDR1 reads LGHNA; CDR2 reads YNFKEQ. The CDR3 runs to 16 residues. With 1 base clipped from V and 4 bases from J, the junction kept 7 bases outside the gene matches. CDR3: CASSQGGQGTLETQYF. DNA for the CDR3: TGTGCCAGCAGCCAAGGGGGACAGGGCACGTTAGAGACCCAGTACTTC.

V gene TRBV15 combines with J gene TRBJ1-1; the match to TRBD1 covers 9 bases. The CDR3 length is 15 residues. Germline lookup yields CDR1 LNHNV and CDR2 YYDKDF (reference sequence). The V and J ends lost 3 bases and 5 bases, in that order; junction bases with no gene match: 7. The CDR3 DNA is TGTGCCACCAGCAGTCTGACCGGACAGGGGACTGAAGCTTTCTTT. Translating gives CATSSLTGQGTEAFF.